This entry lists 29 T cell receptor beta chains sequenced from one sample in a study of beta chain features in type 1 diabetes. Since all of the isolated RNA was reverse transcribed, expressed TCRB transcripts were what got sequenced. Profiled with immunoSEQ multiplex PCR; TCRdb holds only in-frame clones, not every one. Among hundreds of thousands of clones, about 14% were seen once, and the ten largest hold 0.093%. Sequenced: naive CD4+ T cells from blood. These receptors originate from a man aged 18 to 30 in good health.

About this clone itself: The identical CDR3 is also encoded by other nucleotide sequences in the sample. The chain employs TRBV6-6 and TRBJ2-7; D gene unclear. The CDR3 runs to 12 residues. Germline CDR1 is MNHNY and CDR2 is SVGAGI (reference sequence). Trimming took off 0 bases at V and 4 bases at J, with 4 bases between the two ends. CDR3 DNA sequence: TGTGCCAGCAGTTACTCGAGTTACGAGCAGTACTTC. It codes for CASSYSSYEQYF.

This clone showed up just a few times. The chain recombines TRBV7-2 with TRBJ1-1; D perhaps matches TRBD1 (6 bases). The length of the CDR3 is 15 residues. In germline, CDR1 is SGHTA, CDR2 FQGNSA. Trimming removed 2 bases from V and 5 bases from J, with 15 bases in between. CDR3 sequence reads: CASSLQQGTWTEAFF. In nucleotides, the CDR3 is TGTGCCAGCAGCTTACAACAGGGAACGTGGACTGAAGCTTTCTTT. Full variable domain (remainder filled in from reference TRBV7-2 and TRBJ1-1): GAGVSQSPSNKVTEKGKDVELRCDPISGHTALYWYRQSLGQGLEFLIYFQGNSAPDKSGLPSDRFSAERTGGSVSTLTIQRTQQEDSAVYLCASSLQQGTWTEAFFGQGTRLTVV.

The chain carries TRBV7-2 and TRBJ2-5; D possibly matches TRBD1 or TRBD2 (5 bases each). Germline CDR1 is SGHTA and CDR2 is FQGNSA. Trimming left V 2 bases short and J 4 bases short, with 14 bases between. The CDR3 consists of 15 residues. CDR3 protein: CASSLRGPTGETQYF. Here the CDR3 DNA reads TGTGCCAGCAGCTTAAGGGGACCTACGGGAGAGACCCAGTACTTC.

The chain combines TRBV10-3 with TRBJ1-1; D is possibly TRBD1 (5 bases). The CDR3 consists of 13 residues. Trimming stripped 11 bases from V and 2 bases from J, with 15 bases between. Germline assignment: CDR1 ENHRY and CDR2 SYGVKD. The CDR3 spells CAVSTDFNTEAFF. In nucleotides, the CDR3 is TGTGCCGTCTCGACAGATTTTAACACTGAAGCTTTCTTT.

The chain links TRBV9 to TRBJ2-5, with D possibly matching TRBD1 (6 bases). The end of the DNA aligns better with TRBJ2-7, so the J call may be wrong. CDR1 is SGDLS and CDR2 is YYNGEE in the germline V gene. This CDR3 region has 13 residues. The CDR3 region is CASSANREHEQYF. In nucleotides, the CDR3 is TGTGCCAGCAGCGCCAACAGGGAACACGAGCAGTACTTC.

This sequence joins TRBV18 and TRBJ1-1; 9 bases are shared with TRBD1. Losses at the gene ends were 6 bases for V and 7 bases for J; bases not matched to a gene: 3. Germline V gene lookup returns CDR1 KGHSH and CDR2 LQKENI. This CDR3 has 12 residues. CDR3 sequence (DNA): TGTGCCAGCTCGGACAGGGGTCATGAAGCTTTCTTT. This translates into CASSDRGHEAFF.

The chain joins TRBV6-5 to TRBJ2-7; D call uncertain. V lost 0 bases and J 4 bases, leaving 13 bases between the germline ends. This CDR3 spans 15 amino acids. CDR1 is MNHEY, CDR2 SVGAGI, per germline. CDR3 loop: CASSYSGRNLYEQYF. Written as DNA, the CDR3 is TGTGCCAGCAGTTACTCGGGCAGGAACCTTTACGAGCAGTACTTC.

This clone has a handful of counts. This sequence joins TRBV7-3 and TRBJ2-2; TRBD2 matches at 9 bases. Per germline, CDR1 SGHTA and CDR2 FQGTGA. V lost 3 bases to trimming and J lost 0 bases; unmatched junction nucleotides: 8. CDR3 size: 18 residues. This CDR3 is CASSLAPLAGTNTGELFF. CDR3 DNA sequence: TGTGCCAGCAGCTTGGCCCCGCTAGCGGGGACGAACACCGGGGAGCTGTTTTTT.

This clone has only a few counts. The chain carries TRBV4-2 and TRBJ2-1, with 7 bases that match TRBD1. The CDR3 loop spans 17 amino acids. CDR1 is LGHNA and CDR2 is YNFKEQ in the germline V gene. J lost 4 bases, V lost 4 bases, and 13 bases had no gene match. The CDR3 is CASSPRAQTGPYNEQFF. CDR3 nucleotides: TGTGCCAGCAGCCCCCGAGCCCAGACAGGGCCTTACAATGAGCAGTTCTTC.

The sample holds a few counts of this clone. This chain connects TRBV18 to TRBJ1-1; D unclear. V lost 6 bases and J lost 0, with 14 bases in between. CDR1 is KGHSH and CDR2 is LQKENI in the germline V gene. This CDR3 has 15 amino acids. The CDR3 loop is CASSRVELMNTEAFF. CDR3 nucleotide sequence: TGTGCCAGCTCGAGAGTTGAGCTCATGAACACTGAAGCTTTCTTT.

This clone has more than one count but fewer than ten. This rearrangement joins TRBV2 to TRBJ2-7; the D gene is possibly TRBD2 (6 bases). The CDR3 spans 12 residues. Germline V gene lookup returns CDR1 SNHLY and CDR2 FYNNEI. V lost 7 bases to trimming and J lost 5 bases, with 12 bases between them. The CDR3 loop reads CASKLSGDEQYF. CDR3 nucleotides: TGTGCCAGCAAACTTAGCGGAGACGAGCAGTACTTC.

This clone has just a few counts. J is TRBJ2-7 and V is TRBV9, with D unclear. Germline lookup yields CDR1 SGDLS and CDR2 YYNGEE. The CDR3 has 14 amino acids. Trimming removed 3 bases at V and 3 bases at J, with 13 bases between. The CDR3 DNA sequence: TGTGCCAGCAGCGCATCCCTGGACGACTACGAGCAGTACTTC. This codes for CASSASLDDYEQYF.

This rearrangement joins TRBV7-6 to TRBJ2-2; no firm D call. The CDR3 contains 15 residues. From germline, CDR1 is SGHVS and CDR2 FNYEAQ. V lost 5 bases and J 2 bases, leaving 12 bases between the germline ends. The CDR3 bases are TGTGCCAGCAGCGGAGCCCGGCCTAACACCGGGGAGCTGTTTTTT. Protein: CASSGARPNTGELFF. Full variable domain (rest looked up from reference TRBV7-6 and TRBJ2-2): GAGVSQSPRYKVTKRGQDVALRCDPISGHVSLYWYRQALGQGPEFLTYFNYEAQQDKSGLPNDRFSAERPEGSISTLTIQRTEQRDSAMYRCASSGARPNTGELFFGEGSRLTVL.

The sample holds one count of this clone. The J gene is TRBJ2-3, the V gene TRBV5-1; 7 bases fit TRBD1. Germline V gives CDR1 SGHRS, CDR2 YFSETQ. This CDR3 spans 13 amino acids. Trimming at V came to 5 bases and at J to 6 bases, leaving 6 bases not matched to a gene. In DNA, the CDR3 is TGCGCCAGCAGAACCGACAGGGTGGATACGCAGTATTTT. Residues: CASRTDRVDTQYF.

CDR3 sequence (DNA): TGTGCCAGCAGCTCGGCGGGTAGCGGGAGGGCCTATTATGAGCAGTTCTTC. It specifies CASSSAGSGRAYYEQFF. V is TRBV11-2 and J is TRBJ2-1; 11 bases map to TRBD2. Looked up from germline, CDR1 is SGHAT and CDR2 is FQNNGV. This CDR3 has 17 amino acids. Trimming at V came to 4 bases and at J to 8 bases, leaving 13 bases not matched to a gene.

This clone turned up a few times. V and J are TRBV4-2 and TRBJ2-3; 10 nucleotides line up with TRBD2. Germline V gene lookup returns CDR1 LGHNA and CDR2 YNFKEQ. With V trimmed by 4 bases and J by 3 bases, 13 bases remained unmatched. The CDR3 consists of 18 residues. The CDR3 sequence: CASSPSSGGSRGTDTQYF. CDR3 DNA sequence: TGTGCCAGCAGCCCCTCTAGCGGGGGTAGTAGAGGGACAGATACGCAGTATTTT.

The V call is TRBV13, the J call TRBJ2-2, with a tentative D call TRBD1 (6 bases). Per germline, CDR1 PRHDT and CDR2 FYEKMQ (reference sequence). The CDR3 has 17 amino acids. Between the trimmed V and J ends, which lost 5 bases and 4 bases, there was a span of 20 bases. The CDR3 DNA reads as TGTGCCAGCAGCCGCGAGGAGGCAGGGGTTTTCACCGGGGAGCTGTTTTTT. Protein: CASSREEAGVFTGELFF.

V is TRBV27 and J is TRBJ2-7; D possibly matches TRBD1 or TRBD2 (5 bases each). The CDR3 spans 13 residues. The germline V gene has CDR1 MNHEY and CDR2 SMNVEV (reference sequence). V gave up 11 bases and J gave up 2 bases, with 16 bases separating them. The CDR3 spells CASRPGPPYEQYF. CDR3 nucleotide sequence: TGTGCCTCCCGACCGGGACCTCCCTACGAGCAGTACTTC.

DNA of the CDR3: TGTGCCAGCACCTCCCAGGGGCTCAATCAGCCCCAGCATTTT. This sequence encodes CASTSQGLNQPQHF. The chain recombines TRBV7-9 with TRBJ1-5; possible D gene TRBD1, 6 bases. Germline assignment: CDR1 SEHNR and CDR2 FQNEAQ (reference sequence). The CDR3 contains 14 residues. V was shortened by 7 bases and J by 3 bases, with 13 bases between the two germline ends.

This clone was seen a handful of times. This chain joins TRBV30 and TRBJ1-1; perhaps TRBD1 as D (6 bases). Deletions cut 4 bases from V and 10 bases from J, with 25 bases between. Germline V gene sequence: CDR1 GTSNPN, CDR2 SVGIG (reference sequence). The CDR3 runs 15 residues. CDR3 in DNA: TGTGCCTGGACCGTTGTCGGGTTAAGGGGAGGGGGAGCTTTCTTT. Amino acids: CAWTVVGLRGGGAFF.

This clone has more than one count but fewer than ten. The chain recombines TRBV2 with TRBJ2-1; TRBD1 agrees at 8 bases. The germline V gene encodes CDR1 SNHLY and CDR2 FYNNEI. CDR3 length: 16 residues. J lost 2 bases, V lost 4 bases, and 7 bases had no gene match. CDR3 in amino acids: CASSARTGRPYNEQFF. The DNA for the CDR3 is TGTGCCAGCAGTGCCCGGACAGGGAGGCCCTACAATGAGCAGTTCTTC. The variable domain in full, completed from reference TRBV2 and TRBJ2-1, reads EPEVTQTPSHQVTQMGQEVILRCVPISNHLYFYWYRQILGQKVEFLVSFYNNEISEKSEIFDDQFSVERPDGSNFTLKIRSTKLEDSAMYFCASSARTGRPYNEQFFGPGTRLTVL.

The table lists this clone with a few counts. V is TRBV9 and J is TRBJ2-4; D unclear. The V gene's germline CDR1 is SGDLS and CDR2 YYNGEE. The CDR3 has 15 residues. V lost 0 bases and J 3 bases, leaving 10 bases between the germline ends. DNA of the CDR3: TGTGCCAGCAGCGTAGCTCAGGAAGTCAAAAACATTCAGTACTTC. This codes for CASSVAQEVKNIQYF.

A few counts support this clone. V is TRBV30 and J is TRBJ1-5; D unresolved. CDR1 is GTSNPN, CDR2 SVGIG, per germline (reference sequence). The CDR3 contains 16 residues. V was clipped by 2 bases and J by 6 bases, with 20 bases between them. CDR3 sequence (DNA): TGTGCCTGGAGTTCTTTTTACGGAAAAAGAGGTCAGCCCCAGCATTTT. It is translated as CAWSSFYGKRGQPQHF.

A few counts support this clone. The CDR3: CASSLYREGGGYTF. CDR3 DNA sequence: TGTGCCAGCAGTTTATACAGGGAGGGAGGTGGCTACACCTTC. This rearrangement joins TRBV27 to TRBJ1-2, with D perhaps TRBD1 (6 bases). Looked up from germline, CDR1 is MNHEY and CDR2 is SMNVEV (reference sequence). V lost 1 base to trimming and J lost 7 bases, with 13 bases between them. The CDR3 is 14 amino acids.

This chain joins TRBV15 and TRBJ2-1, with TRBD2 matching over 10 bases. In germline, CDR1 is LNHNV, CDR2 YYDKDF (reference sequence). The ends lost 0 bases at V and 4 bases at J; junction bases unmatched: 6. The CDR3 has 17 residues. The CDR3 region is CATSRDYGTSAYNEQFF. The CDR3 nucleotides read TGTGCCACCAGCAGAGATTACGGGACTAGCGCATACAATGAGCAGTTCTTC.

This clone was observed a few times. The chain carries TRBV9 and TRBJ2-3; 15 bases match TRBD2. V gave up 0 bases and J gave up 3 bases; unmatched junction bases: 5. The CDR3 spans 18 residues. Germline V gene sequence: CDR1 SGDLS, CDR2 YYNGEE. The CDR3 coding sequence is TGTGCCAGCAGCGTAGAGCGGACTAGCGGGGGGGCTACAGATACGCAGTATTTT. Its translation: CASSVERTSGGATDTQYF.

The chain joins TRBV6-5 to TRBJ2-7; D unclear. There are 11 residues in the CDR3. V lost 6 bases, J lost 4 bases, and 7 bases lay in between. Germline assignment: CDR1 MNHEY and CDR2 SVGAGI. The CDR3 nucleotides read TGTGCCAGCAGCGACGGGTACGAGCAGTACTTC. It codes for CASSDGYEQYF.

This sequence joins TRBV11-2 and TRBJ2-1, with TRBD1 identical over 9 bases. The germline V gene has CDR1 SGHAT and CDR2 FQNNGV. The CDR3 spans 13 residues. V dropped 5 bases and J dropped 7; count of bases not matched to a gene: 3. The CDR3: CASSMGQGNEQFF. The CDR3 nucleotides are TGTGCCAGCAGCATGGGACAGGGAAATGAGCAGTTCTTC. The full variable domain, in which reference TRBV11-2 and TRBJ2-1 provide the parts outside the CDR3, is EAGVAQSPRYKIIEKRQSVAFWCNPISGHATLYWYQQILGQGPKLLIQFQNNGVVDDSQLPKDRFSAERLKGVDSTLKIQPAKLEDSAVYLCASSMGQGNEQFFGPGTRLTVL.

This clone was seen a few times. The chain employs TRBV28 and TRBJ1-4; 7 bases agree with TRBD1. In germline, CDR1 is MDHEN, CDR2 SYDVKM. CDR3 size: 15 residues. V shed 5 bases and J 8 bases; nucleotides not matched to a gene: 11. In DNA, the CDR3 is TGTGCCAGCAGTCCGCTGACAGGGATAGGAGAAAAACTGTTTTTT. Translation: CASSPLTGIGEKLFF.